Listed below are T cell receptor beta chains from one sample, sequenced in a study of shared clonotypes between healthy human individuals. Only in-frame clones appear in the TCRdb table, and some are missing; sequencing was by immunoSEQ multiplex PCR. In the table there are a few million clones, approximately 93% of which are singletons. Sequences were obtained from naive CD4+ T cells from PBMCs. The source of these receptors is a man between 18 and 35 years old in good health. Some clones in this sample may be carry-over from other donors' samples. The CDR3 runs from the conserved cysteine through the conserved F or W. D genes are given only for firm matches. Only part of the rows carry a size: once, few, many, or a class if the clone is expanded.

D gene	V gene	J gene	clone size	CDR3 DNA	CDR3 protein
-	TRBV11-2	TRBJ1-2	-	TGTGCCAGCAGCTTACCCCCGTGGACCTCCGGCTATGGCTACACCTTC	CASSLPPWTSGYGYTF
TRBD1	TRBV28	TRBJ2-7	-	TGTGCCAGCATTAGAGGGACAGGTCACTCCTACGAGCAGTACTTC	CASIRGTGHSYEQYF
-	TRBV25-1	TRBJ2-3	-	TGTGCCAGCAGTGAATACGACAGGCAAAATACGCAGTATTTT	CASSEYDRQNTQYF
-	TRBV28	TRBJ1-2	-	TGTGCCAGCAGTTTATTGCACCAAACCCCCAGTGGCTACACCTTC	CASSLLHQTPSGYTF
-	TRBV7-9	TRBJ1-5	-	TGTGCCAGCAGCCGTGGATCGGGGGGGGCGCAGGGCAATCAGCCCCAGCATTTT	CASSRGSGGAQGNQPQHF
-	TRBV6-1	TRBJ2-7	-	TGTGCCAGCAGTATCCCCGGGAAAAAGTACGAGCAGTACTTC	CASSIPGKKYEQYF
TRBD1	TRBV27	TRBJ1-2	-	TGTGCCAGCAGTTTATCCCTGACAGGGCCCCATGGCTACACCTTC	CASSLSLTGPHGYTF
-	TRBV4-1	TRBJ1-2	-	TGCGCCAGCAGCCAAGACAGGGCCTATGGCTACACCTTC	CASSQDRAYGYTF
-	TRBV10-3	TRBJ2-3	-	TGTGCCACCGCAGCGCTGCAAAATACGCAGTATTTT	CATAALQNTQYF
-	TRBV2	TRBJ2-7	-	TGTGCCAGCAGTCGACGGGAGAGCTCCTACGAGCAGTACTTC	CASSRRESSYEQYF
-	TRBV30	TRBJ1-5	once	TGTGCCTGGAGTGTATATCTCGGGAAAAATCCCACCGATCAGCCCCAGCATTTT	CAWSVYLGKNPTDQPQHF
TRBD2	TRBV10-3	TRBJ2-3	-	TGTGCCATCAGTGATCGTTGGACCGGGAGCGGGGGTGCCCACACAGATACGCAGTATTTT	CAISDRWTGSGGAHTDTQYF
-	TRBV4-1	TRBJ2-2	once	TGCGCCAGCAGCCAAGTGGCGCGCGCCGGGGAGCTGTTTTTT	CASSQVARAGELFF
-	TRBV29-1	TRBJ1-1	-	TGCAGCGATTACAGGGAGGACACTGAAGCTTTCTTT	CSDYREDTEAFF
-	TRBV19	TRBJ1-4	once	TGTGCCAGTAGTTCCCGGGGCGTTAATGAAAAACTGTTTTTT	CASSSRGVNEKLFF
-	TRBV28	TRBJ1-2	-	TGTGCCAGCAGTTTATGGCAGCTAAACTATGGCTACACCTTC	CASSLWQLNYGYTF
-	TRBV28	TRBJ2-7	once	TGTGCCAGCAGCCCGGTAGGGGGCTACGAGCAGTACTTC	CASSPVGGYEQYF
-	TRBV7-9	TRBJ1-5	few	TGTGCCAGCAGCTTGGGTCAGCCTAGCAATCAGCCCCAGCATTTT	CASSLGQPSNQPQHF
-	TRBV7-6	TRBJ2-5	-	TGTGCCATCGTGGATAGGGGGGGAGGGGAGACCCAGTACTTC	CAIVDRGGGETQYF
TRBD2	TRBV5-1	TRBJ2-2	-	TGCGCCAGCAGCTCACTAGCGGGAGTGGCCGGGGAGCTGTTTTTT	CASSSLAGVAGELFF
-	TRBV2	TRBJ1-3	-	TGTGCCAGCACCACACAGGTTGAGACCATATATTTT	CASTTQVETIYF
-	TRBV18	TRBJ2-2	-	TGTGCCAGCTCAGTCCTTCCGGACACCGGGGAGCTGTTTTTT	CASSVLPDTGELFF
TRBD1	TRBV7-2	TRBJ2-5	-	TGTGCCAGCAGCCCGGGACAGTTAGAGACCCAGTACTTC	CASSPGQLETQYF
-	TRBV2	TRBJ1-1	-	TGTGCCAGCAGTGAAGTGGGTATCCGGTCCGTGGGAGCTTTCTTT	CASSEVGIRSVGAFF
-	TRBV6-5	TRBJ2-1	-	TGTGCCAGCAGTGGACGGCGGGGTTACAATGAGCAGTTCTTC	CASSGRRGYNEQFF
-	TRBV29-1	TRBJ2-6	-	TGCAGCGTGGCCGGCGACTCTGGGGCCAACGTCCTGACTTTC	CSVAGDSGANVLTF
-	TRBV6-5	TRBJ1-6	-	TGTGCCAGCACTTATACAGGAAAGAATTCACCCCTCCACTTT	CASTYTGKNSPLHF
TRBD1	TRBV30	TRBJ1-1	-	TGTGCCTGGGGCCCAGGGGGGCGGCCGAACACTGAAGCTTTCTTT	CAWGPGGRPNTEAFF
TRBD1	TRBV28	TRBJ1-1	-	TGTGCCAGCAGTGACGGACAGGGGTACACTGAAGCTTTCTTT	CASSDGQGYTEAFF
-	TRBV14	TRBJ1-4	-	TGTGCCAGCAGCCAATTGGAAGGACGGGCTAATGAAAAACTGTTTTTT	CASSQLEGRANEKLFF
-	TRBV29-1	TRBJ2-4	-	TGCAGCGTTGTTACAGCCAAAAACATTCAGTACTTC	CSVVTAKNIQYF
-	TRBV5-1	TRBJ1-1	-	TGCGCCAGCAGCTCGGAGGGTGGAACTGAAGCTTTCTTT	CASSSEGGTEAFF
TRBD1	TRBV27	TRBJ1-1	-	TGTGCCAGCAGTCCTAGACAGGGGAACACTGAAGCTTTCTTT	CASSPRQGNTEAFF
-	TRBV28	TRBJ2-5	-	TGTGCCAGCAGCCCGGGGGAGACCCAGTACTTC	CASSPGETQYF
-	TRBV7-3	TRBJ2-2	-	TGTGCCAGCAGCTTAACTAGGACGAGGAACACCGGGGAGCTGTTTTTT	CASSLTRTRNTGELFF
-	TRBV9	TRBJ2-7	-	TGTGCCAGCAGCGTCGGGATAGCCGAAGCGTACGAGCAGTACTTC	CASSVGIAEAYEQYF
-	TRBV19	TRBJ1-3	once	TGTGCCACCACGGGTGGCGGAACCTCTGGAAACACCATATATTTT	CATTGGGTSGNTIYF
-	TRBV29-1	TRBJ1-3	-	TGCAGCGTTGCTCCCCGCGGCGGAAACACCATATATTTT	CSVAPRGGNTIYF
-	TRBV7-2	TRBJ1-2	-	TGTGCCAGCAGCGTGGGACGGATCATCCGCTATGGCTACACCTTC	CASSVGRIIRYGYTF
-	TRBV25-1	TRBJ1-1	-	TGTGCCAGCAGTAAGCGAGAATTGCCTGAAGCTTTCTTT	CASSKRELPEAFF
-	TRBV29-1	TRBJ2-1	-	TGCAGCGTTGACGTAGTGAGCAATGAGCAGTTCTTC	CSVDVVSNEQFF
TRBD2	TRBV10-3	TRBJ2-1	-	TGTGCCATCAGTGGATCACTAGCGGGAGGCAACAATGAGCAGTTCTTC	CAISGSLAGGNNEQFF
-	TRBV6-6	TRBJ1-1	-	TGTGCCAGCAGGCGGACACGGGACCCGAACACTGAAGCTTTCTTT	CASRRTRDPNTEAFF
-	TRBV28	TRBJ1-4	-	TGTGCCAGCACCTCTACGTCGGCAGGCCTTAATGAAAAACTGTTTTTT	CASTSTSAGLNEKLFF
TRBD1	TRBV6-6	TRBJ1-2	-	TGTGCCAGCAAAGAAACCCAGGGGGCGTATGGCTACACCTTC	CASKETQGAYGYTF
-	TRBV5-1	TRBJ2-7	-	TGCGCCAGCAGCTCAAGCGGGTCCTCCTACGAGCAGTACTTC	CASSSSGSSYEQYF
TRBD1	TRBV11-3	TRBJ2-3	once	TGTGCCAGCAGCTCCGCTGGACAGGGGCCAGATACGCAGTATTTT	CASSSAGQGPDTQYF
-	TRBV13	TRBJ2-7	-	TGTGCCAGCAGCTTACAGGGTCGCTACGAGCAGTACTTC	CASSLQGRYEQYF
-	TRBV5-1	TRBJ1-1	-	TGCGCCAGCAGCTTGCCACTAGGGCAACAGTTGAACACTGAAGCTTTCTTT	CASSLPLGQQLNTEAFF
-	TRBV7-9	TRBJ2-7	-	TGTGCCAGCAGCTTAACTTGGGACTCCGGATGGTCCTACGAGCAGTACTTC	CASSLTWDSGWSYEQYF
TRBD2	TRBV19	TRBJ2-7	-	TGTGCCAGTAGTATGACGGGAGGAAGCTCCTACGAGCAGTACTTC	CASSMTGGSSYEQYF
TRBD1	TRBV28	TRBJ1-2	-	TGTGCCACCAATCAGGGGGGCCTGGGATATGGCTACACCTTC	CATNQGGLGYGYTF
TRBD1	TRBV27	TRBJ2-7	-	TGTGCCAGCAGTTCCCGAGGGACAGGGGGATACGAGCAGTACTTC	CASSSRGTGGYEQYF
-	TRBV5-1	TRBJ2-2	-	TGCGCCAGCAGCCTCCGGACGGTGAACACCGGGGAGCTGTTTTTT	CASSLRTVNTGELFF
-	TRBV19	TRBJ2-1	-	TGTGCCAGTAGTATAGATCTCGGGAGTCTGAGAGATGAGCAGTTCTTC	CASSIDLGSLRDEQFF
-	TRBV5-6	TRBJ1-1	few	TGTGCCAGCAGCAAGAAACTTAACACTGAAGCTTTCTTT	CASSKKLNTEAFF
TRBD2	TRBV5-1	TRBJ2-1	-	TGCGCCAGCAGCTTGGCTCCTCAAAGTGGACTAGCGACGTACAATGAGCAGTTCTTC	CASSLAPQSGLATYNEQFF